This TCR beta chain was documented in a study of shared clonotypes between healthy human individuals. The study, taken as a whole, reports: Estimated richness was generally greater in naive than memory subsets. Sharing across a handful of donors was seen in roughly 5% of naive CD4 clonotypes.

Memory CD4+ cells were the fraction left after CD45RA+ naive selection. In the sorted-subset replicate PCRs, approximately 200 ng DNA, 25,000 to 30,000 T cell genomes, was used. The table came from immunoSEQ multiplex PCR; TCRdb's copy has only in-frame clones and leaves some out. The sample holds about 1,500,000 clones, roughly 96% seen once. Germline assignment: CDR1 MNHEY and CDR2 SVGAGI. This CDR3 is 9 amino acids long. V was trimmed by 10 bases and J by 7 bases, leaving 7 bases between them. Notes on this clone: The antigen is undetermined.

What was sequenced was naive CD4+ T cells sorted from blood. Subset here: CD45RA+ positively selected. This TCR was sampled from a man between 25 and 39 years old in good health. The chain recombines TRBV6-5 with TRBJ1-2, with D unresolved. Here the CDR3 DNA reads TGTGCCATCTTCGGTGGCTACACCTTC. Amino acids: CAIFGGYTF.